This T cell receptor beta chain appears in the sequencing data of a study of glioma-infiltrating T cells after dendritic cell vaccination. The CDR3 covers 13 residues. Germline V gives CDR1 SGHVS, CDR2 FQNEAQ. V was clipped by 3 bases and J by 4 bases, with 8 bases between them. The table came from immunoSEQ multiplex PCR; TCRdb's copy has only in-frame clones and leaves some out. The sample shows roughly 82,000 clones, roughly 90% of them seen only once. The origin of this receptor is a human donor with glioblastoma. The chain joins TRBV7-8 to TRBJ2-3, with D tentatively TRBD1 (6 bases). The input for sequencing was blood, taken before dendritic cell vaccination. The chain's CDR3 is CASSFTGSDTQYF. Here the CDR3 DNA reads TGTGCCAGCAGCTTTACAGGGTCAGATACGCAGTATTTT.